These 22 T cell receptor beta chains came from one sample sequenced in a study of breast tumors, draining lymph nodes, adjacent tissues. TCRdb redid the calling of the multiplex PCR reads with MiXCR, one entry per CDR3 protein. Here the sample spans more than 200,000 distinct CDR3 sequences, about 30% being singletons. The lymph nodes were axillary draining lymph nodes from breast cancer patients. The material sequenced was axillary lymph node tissue. Receptors originate from a female donor with breast cancer. Some clones in this sample may be carry-over from other donors' samples.

The genes are TRBV20-1 and TRBJ2-1; 8 nucleotides match TRBD2. The CDR3 totals 15 residues. The V segment lost 1 base and the J segment 5 bases; nucleotides outside the gene matches: 7. Germline CDR1 DFQATT, CDR2 SNEGSKA (reference sequence). The CDR3 DNA is TGCAGTGCTAGAGCTGGCGGGGGGCCCAACAATGAGCAGTTCTTC. Protein: CSARAGGGPNNEQFF.

The chain links TRBV24-1 to TRBJ2-5; 9 bases are a match to TRBD2. CDR3 size: 15 residues. Germline V gene lookup returns CDR1 KGHDR and CDR2 SFDVKD. The trim removed 3 bases at V and 5 bases at J, leaving 6 bases unmatched. In DNA form, the CDR3 reads TGTGCCACCAGTGATCCTAGCGGGAATGGCGAGACCCAGTACTTC. It is translated as CATSDPSGNGETQYF.

Many counts were recorded for this clonotype. The V gene is TRBV20-1, the J gene TRBJ2-5; D remains unclear. The CDR3 extends over 13 amino acids. Trimming took 3 bases from V and 1 from J, leaving 9 bases between them. Germline V gives CDR1 DFQATT, CDR2 SNEGSKA (reference sequence). CDR3 loop: CSASPSIQETQYF. DNA of the CDR3: TGCAGTGCTAGTCCCAGTATCCAAGAGACCCAGTACTTC.

This chain uses TRBV6-1 with TRBJ1-1; D gene unclear. Germline CDR1 and CDR2: MNHNS and SASEGT. CDR3 length: 14 amino acids. V was pared by 6 bases and J by 4 bases, with 15 bases between. Here the CDR3 reads CASSGETGTTEAFF. CDR3 in DNA: TGTGCCAGCAGCGGGGAGACGGGAACCACTGAAGCTTTCTTT.

This sequence joins TRBV18 and TRBJ2-1; 13 positions agree with TRBD2. The CDR3 is 17 amino acids. Germline V CDR1 and CDR2: KGHSH, LQKENI. V trimming: 3 bases; J trimming: 8 bases; junction bases outside the gene matches: 10. CDR3 bases: TGTGCCAGCTCACCTACCCTCACTAGCGGGAGGGGCCATGAGCAGTTCTTC. Protein product: CASSPTLTSGRGHEQFF.

This clonotype was counted at least ten times. The chain is built from TRBV5-1 and TRBJ2-3; no firm D call. This CDR3 region has 13 residues. Germline loops: CDR1 SGHRS, CDR2 YFSETQ. Trimming took 1 base from V and 0 from J, leaving 3 bases between them. CDR3 loop: CASSLSSTDTQYF. CDR3 nucleotide sequence: TGCGCCAGCAGCTTGTCTAGCACAGATACGCAGTATTTT.

V usage is TRBV7-9 and J usage is TRBJ1-2; perhaps TRBD1 as D (6 bases). Deletions cut 6 bases from V and 7 bases from J, with 15 bases between. CDR1 is SEHNR, CDR2 FQNEAQ, per germline (reference sequence). This CDR3 has 13 amino acids. The DNA for the CDR3 is TGTGCCAGCAGTCTCAGAGGGGGGGGTGGCTACACCTTC. Its protein is CASSLRGGGGYTF.

The chain uses TRBV4-1 and TRBJ2-7; D gene uncertain. The CDR3 sequence is 14 residues long. Trimming cost V 1 base and J 6 bases, with 13 bases left between them. Germline values: CDR1 MGHRA, CDR2 YSYEKL. This chain's CDR3 is CASSQVERAREQYF. CDR3 bases: TGCGCCAGCAGCCAAGTAGAACGGGCCCGCGAGCAGTACTTC.

Ten or more counts support this clonotype. The chain's CDR3 is CASSQVGQDTDTQYF. The CDR3 DNA reads as TGCGCCAGCAGCCAAGTCGGACAGGACACAGATACGCAGTATTTT. The V and J genes are TRBV4-3 and TRBJ2-3, with 7 nucleotides matching TRBD1. The germline CDR1 and CDR2 sequences are LGHNA and YSLEER. V lost 1 base and J lost 2; bases outside the gene matches: 3. This CDR3 has 15 residues.

This clonotype was detected ten times or more. The CDR3: CASSFGDEVNEQYF. The CDR3 nucleotides read TGTGCCAGCAGCTTTGGTGATGAGGTAAACGAGCAGTACTTC. The chain recombines TRBV13 with TRBJ2-7; D remains unclear. The CDR3 contains 14 residues. V was shortened by 3 bases and J by 5 bases, with 14 bases between the two germline ends. Per germline, CDR1 PRHDT and CDR2 FYEKMQ (reference sequence).

This clonotype has a count of ten or more. J is TRBJ1-1 and V is TRBV24-1; 7 nucleotides agree with TRBD1. This CDR3 is 13 amino acids long. The V and J ends lost 9 bases and 2 bases, in that order; junction bases with no gene match: 5. Per germline, CDR1 KGHDR and CDR2 SFDVKD. The CDR3 here is CATGTATNTEAFF. In DNA, the CDR3 is TGTGCCACCGGGACAGCCACAAACACTGAAGCTTTCTTT.

There are many counts of this clonotype. CDR3 sequence reads: CASSFPGIDEQYF. In DNA, the CDR3 is TGTGCCAGCAGTTTCCCCGGGATCGACGAGCAGTACTTC. The V and J genes are TRBV28 and TRBJ2-7, with D perhaps TRBD2 (5 bases). In germline, CDR1 is MDHEN, CDR2 SYDVKM. The CDR3 consists of 13 residues. Trimming pared 3 bases from V and 5 bases from J, leaving 11 bases between.

As to this clonotype: Because the CDR3 is missing its conserved closing phenylalanine or tryptophan, this is likely a read error. V gene TRBV19 combines with J gene TRBJ2-6; D gene uncertain. The CDR3 length is 8 residues. Looked up from germline, CDR1 is LNHDA and CDR2 is SQIVND (reference sequence). Trimming stripped 5 bases from V and 15 bases from J, with 2 bases between. CDR3 nucleotide sequence: TGTGCCAGTAGTTCCCTGACTAGC. It specifies CASSSLTS.

This clonotype was observed at least ten times. The genes are TRBV24-1 and TRBJ1-5; no reliable D call. CDR1 and CDR2 from the germline V gene are KGHDR and SFDVKD. The V end was cut by 3 bases, the J end by 0 bases, with 5 bases between. CDR3 length equals 14 residues. The CDR3 DNA follows: TGTGCCACCAGTGATCGGATTAGCAATCAGCCCCAGCATTTT. Translated: CATSDRISNQPQHF.

The V and J genes are TRBV7-2 and TRBJ2-5; 15 bases are shared with TRBD2. There are 16 residues in the CDR3. Germline loops: CDR1 SGHTA, CDR2 FQGNSA. J lost 5 bases, V lost 1 base, and 2 bases had no gene match. CDR3 region: CASSLVGTSGRETQYF. The DNA for the CDR3 is TGTGCCAGCAGCTTAGTAGGGACTAGCGGGAGGGAGACCCAGTACTTC.

This clonotype was observed many times. The rearrangement joins TRBV12-5 to TRBJ1-5, with D perhaps TRBD1 (5 bases). CDR1 is LGHNT and CDR2 is FRNRAP in the germline V gene. V lost 7 bases to trimming and J lost 1 base, with 14 bases between them. The CDR3 is made up of 15 amino acids. In DNA, the CDR3 is TGTGCTAGTGCCTGGGCCGGGGGGAGCAATCAGCCCCAGCATTTT. It is translated as CASAWAGGSNQPQHF.

V is TRBV5-1 and J is TRBJ2-3, with a possible D match to TRBD2 (6 bases). V dropped 0 bases and J dropped 11 bases, with 19 bases sitting between them. CDR1 and CDR2 (germline): SGHRS, YFSETQ. This CDR3 comprises 15 residues. The CDR3 DNA reads as TGCGCCAGCAGCTTGGCGACCCTCGGGGAGGATGAGCAGTATTTT. Translated, it gives CASSLATLGEDEQYF.

To note about this clonotype: A read error is possible here, since a much larger clone lies one base away. The chain is built from TRBV6-1 and TRBJ2-7; TRBD2 aligns across 7 bases. CDR3 length: 15 amino acids. Germline V gives CDR1 MNHNS, CDR2 SASEGT. CDR3 protein: CASSQAGGGNYEQYF. The CDR3 DNA reads TGTGCCAGCAGTCAAGCCGGGGGAGGGAACTACGAGCAGTACTTC.

This chain links TRBV7-6 with TRBJ1-5; 10 positions match TRBD1. CDR1 is SGHVS and CDR2 is FNYEAQ in the germline V gene. V trimming: 1 base; J trimming: 5 bases; junction bases outside the gene matches: 2. This CDR3 is 15 amino acids long. The CDR3 reads CASSLGQGAHQPQHF. The CDR3 region has the DNA TGTGCCAGCAGCTTAGGACAGGGGGCTCATCAGCCCCAGCATTTT.

Details on this clonotype: Possible read error: a much larger clone is one base away. J is TRBJ2-2 and V is TRBV6-5, with 9 bases lining up with TRBD1. The CDR3 has 13 residues. V shed 10 bases and J 6 bases; nucleotides not matched to a gene: 6. Per germline, CDR1 MNHEY and CDR2 SVGAGI. CDR3 amino acids: CATAGTGPGELFF. CDR3 DNA: TGTGCCACCGCCGGGACAGGGCCCGGGGAGCTGTTTTTT.

Details on this clonotype: Since a much larger clone is just one base distant, this may be a read error. This sequence joins TRBV6-2 or TRBV6-3 and TRBJ1-5, with D possibly being TRBD1 (6 bases). Germline-derived CDR1 and CDR2 are MNHEY and SVGEGT. CDR3 length equals 14 residues. V lost 8 bases, J lost 2 bases, and 13 bases lay in between. CDR3 sequence (DNA): TGTGCCAGCCTGCGAGGGGGGGGCAATCAGCCCCAGCATTTT. It encodes CASLRGGGNQPQHF.

There are many counts of this clonotype. V and J are TRBV28 and TRBJ2-5, with 14 bases matching TRBD2. Germline CDR1 reads MDHEN; CDR2 reads SYDVKM. CDR3 length: 17 residues. Germline trimming cut 5 bases from V and 1 base from J; bases unmatched to any gene: 6. Written as DNA, the CDR3 is TGTGCCAGCAGTGCGTGGACTAGCGGGAGGCCCCAAGAGACCCAGTACTTC. Translating it yields CASSAWTSGRPQETQYF.